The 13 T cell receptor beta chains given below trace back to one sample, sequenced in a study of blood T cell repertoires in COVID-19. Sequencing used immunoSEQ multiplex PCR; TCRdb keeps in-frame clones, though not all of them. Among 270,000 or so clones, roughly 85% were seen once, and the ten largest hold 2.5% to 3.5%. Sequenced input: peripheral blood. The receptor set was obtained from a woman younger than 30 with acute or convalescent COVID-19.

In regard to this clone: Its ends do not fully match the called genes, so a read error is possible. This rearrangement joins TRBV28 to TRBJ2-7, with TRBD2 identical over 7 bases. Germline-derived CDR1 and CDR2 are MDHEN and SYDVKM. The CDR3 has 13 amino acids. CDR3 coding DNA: TGTGCCAGCATTTTAGCGGGCTCCTACGAGCAGTACTTC. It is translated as CASILAGSYEQYF.

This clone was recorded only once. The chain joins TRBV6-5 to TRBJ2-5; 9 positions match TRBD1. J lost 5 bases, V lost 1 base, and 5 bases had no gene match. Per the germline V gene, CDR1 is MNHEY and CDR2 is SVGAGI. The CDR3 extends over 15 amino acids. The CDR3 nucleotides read TGTGCCAGCAGTTACTATCGACAGGGGGTGGAGACCCAGTACTTC. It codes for CASSYYRQGVETQYF.

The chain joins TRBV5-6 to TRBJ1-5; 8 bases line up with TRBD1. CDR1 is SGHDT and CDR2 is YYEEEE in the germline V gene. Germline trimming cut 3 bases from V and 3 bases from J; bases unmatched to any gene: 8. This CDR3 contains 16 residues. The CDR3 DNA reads TGTGCCAGCAGCTCCAACAGGGGGGACATCAATCAGCCCCAGCATTTT. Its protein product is CASSSNRGDINQPQHF.

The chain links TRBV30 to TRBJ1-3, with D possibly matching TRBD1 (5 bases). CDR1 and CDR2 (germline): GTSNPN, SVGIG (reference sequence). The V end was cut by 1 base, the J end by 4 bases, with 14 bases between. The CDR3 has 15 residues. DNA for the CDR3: TGTGCCTGGAGTGGGGGATGGGGGGGAGGAAACACCATATATTTT. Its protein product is CAWSGGWGGGNTIYF.

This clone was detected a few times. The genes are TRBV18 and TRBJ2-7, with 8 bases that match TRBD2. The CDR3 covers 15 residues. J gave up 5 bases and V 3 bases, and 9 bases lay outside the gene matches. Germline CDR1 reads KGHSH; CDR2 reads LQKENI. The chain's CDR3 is CASSPLAAGRDEQYF. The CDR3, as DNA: TGTGCCAGCTCACCCCTAGCGGCCGGGAGGGACGAGCAGTACTTC. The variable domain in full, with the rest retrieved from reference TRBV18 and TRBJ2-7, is NAGVMQNPRHLVRRRGQEARLRCSPMKGHSHVYWYRQLPEEGLKFMVYLQKENIIDESGMPKERFSAEFPKEGPSILRIQQVVRGDSAAYFCASSPLAAGRDEQYFGPGTRLTVT.

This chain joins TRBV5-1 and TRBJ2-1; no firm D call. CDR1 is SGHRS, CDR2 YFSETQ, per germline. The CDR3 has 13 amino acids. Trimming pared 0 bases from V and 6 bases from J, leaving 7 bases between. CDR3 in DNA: TGCGCCAGCAGCTTGGACAGTTCCAATGAGCAGTTCTTC. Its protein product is CASSLDSSNEQFF. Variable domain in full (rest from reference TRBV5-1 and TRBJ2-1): KAGVTQTPRYLIKTRGQQVTLSCSPISGHRSVSWYQQTPGQGLQFLFEYFSETQRNKGNFPGRFSGRQFSNSRSEMNVSTLELGDSALYLCASSLDSSNEQFFGPGTRLTVL.

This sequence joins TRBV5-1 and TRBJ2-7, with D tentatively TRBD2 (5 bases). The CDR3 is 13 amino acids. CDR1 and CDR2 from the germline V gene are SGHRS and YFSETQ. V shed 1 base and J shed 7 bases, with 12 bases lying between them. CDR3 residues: CASSLSSLAEQYF. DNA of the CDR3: TGCGCCAGCAGCTTGTCCTCCCTAGCAGAGCAGTACTTC.

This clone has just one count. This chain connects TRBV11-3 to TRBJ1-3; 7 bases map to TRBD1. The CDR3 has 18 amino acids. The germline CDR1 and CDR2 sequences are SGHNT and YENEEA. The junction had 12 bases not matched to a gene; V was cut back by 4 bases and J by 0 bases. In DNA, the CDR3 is TGTGCCAGCAGCTACAACCACGGACAGGCCCTCTCTGGAAACACCATATATTTT. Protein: CASSYNHGQALSGNTIYF.

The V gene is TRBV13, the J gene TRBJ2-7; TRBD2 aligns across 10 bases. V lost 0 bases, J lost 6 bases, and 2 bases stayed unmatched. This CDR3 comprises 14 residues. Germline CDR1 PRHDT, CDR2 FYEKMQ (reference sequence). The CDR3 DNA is TGTGCCAGCAGCTTAGGGCTAGCGGGAGCCGAGCAGTACTTC. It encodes CASSLGLAGAEQYF.

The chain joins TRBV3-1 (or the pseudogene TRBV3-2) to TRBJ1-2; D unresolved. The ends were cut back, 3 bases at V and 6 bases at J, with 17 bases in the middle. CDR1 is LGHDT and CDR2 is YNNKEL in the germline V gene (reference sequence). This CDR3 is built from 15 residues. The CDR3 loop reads CASSQKDRGVHGYTF. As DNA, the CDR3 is TGTGCCAGCAGCCAGAAAGACCGGGGTGTGCATGGCTACACCTTC.

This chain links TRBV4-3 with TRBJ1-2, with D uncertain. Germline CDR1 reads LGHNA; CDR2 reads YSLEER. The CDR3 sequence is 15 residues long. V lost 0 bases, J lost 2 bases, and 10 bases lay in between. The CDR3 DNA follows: TGCGCCAGCAGCCAAGAAGGCGAGGAGAACTATGGCTACACCTTC. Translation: CASSQEGEENYGYTF.

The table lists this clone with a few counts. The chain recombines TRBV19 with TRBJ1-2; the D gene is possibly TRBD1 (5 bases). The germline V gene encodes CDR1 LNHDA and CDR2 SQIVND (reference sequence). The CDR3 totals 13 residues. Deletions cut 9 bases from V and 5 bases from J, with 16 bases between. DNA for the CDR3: TGTGCCAGCGCTCCGGGACTGTCTTATGGCTACACCTTC. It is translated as CASAPGLSYGYTF.

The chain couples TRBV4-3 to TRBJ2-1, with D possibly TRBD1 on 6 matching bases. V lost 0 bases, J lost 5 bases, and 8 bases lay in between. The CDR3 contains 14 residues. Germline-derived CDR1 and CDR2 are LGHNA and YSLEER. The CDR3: CASSQEAGDNEQFF. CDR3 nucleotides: TGCGCCAGCAGCCAAGAGGCAGGGGACAATGAGCAGTTCTTC.